The present TCR beta chain was sequenced within a study of blood T cell repertoires in COVID-19. Assay: immunoSEQ multiplex PCR; the TCRdb copy retains only in-frame clones and omits some. The data hold fewer than 450,000 clones, with more than 75% observed a single time. The TCR comes from a woman younger than 35 who had recovered from COVID-19. The sample was PBMCs or T cells enriched from blood (not recorded which).

The chain's CDR3 is CAWREGDRGFLYEQYF. The CDR3, as DNA: TGTGCCTGGAGAGAAGGCGACCGGGGATTTCTCTACGAGCAGTACTTC. V usage is TRBV30 and J usage is TRBJ2-7; perhaps TRBD2 as D (5 bases). This CDR3 is built from 16 residues. V dropped 3 bases and J dropped 3 bases, with 21 bases sitting between them. In germline, CDR1 is GTSNPN, CDR2 SVGIG (reference sequence).